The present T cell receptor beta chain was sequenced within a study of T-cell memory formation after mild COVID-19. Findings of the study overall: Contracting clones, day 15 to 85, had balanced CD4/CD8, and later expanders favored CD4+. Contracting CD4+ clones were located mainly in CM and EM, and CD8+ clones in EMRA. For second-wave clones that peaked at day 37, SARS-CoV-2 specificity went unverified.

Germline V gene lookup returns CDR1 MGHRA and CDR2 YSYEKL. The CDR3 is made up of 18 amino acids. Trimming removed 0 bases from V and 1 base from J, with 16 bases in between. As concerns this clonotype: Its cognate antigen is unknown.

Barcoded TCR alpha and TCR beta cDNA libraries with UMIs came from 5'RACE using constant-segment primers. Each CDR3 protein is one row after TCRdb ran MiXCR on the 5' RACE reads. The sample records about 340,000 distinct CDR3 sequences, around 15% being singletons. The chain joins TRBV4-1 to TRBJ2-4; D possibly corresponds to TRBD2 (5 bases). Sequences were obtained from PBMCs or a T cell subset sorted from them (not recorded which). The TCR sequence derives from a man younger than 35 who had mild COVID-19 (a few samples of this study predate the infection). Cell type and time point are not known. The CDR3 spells CASSQEGLGSGAKNIQYF. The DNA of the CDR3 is TGCGCCAGCAGCCAAGAGGGCTTGGGCTCGGGGGCCAAAAACATTCAGTACTTC.